This TCR beta chain was retrieved from a study of T cells in localized non-small cell lung cancer (dated by TCRdb to 2018 to 2020). Regarding the complete study: Comparing tumors with uninvolved tumor-adjacent lungs, the study looked at the T cell repertoires of about 240 patients with early-stage NSCLC. The cohort consisted of about 240 treatment-naive NSCLC patients whose localized lung tumors had been resected. The mean age of the NSCLC patients was roughly 63 years, with 120 to 150 men and 95 to 110 women. The full study reports these points: The highest T cell clonality was observed in uninvolved tumor-adjacent lung, where clonality exceeded that of tumor, suggesting that antigenic responses were more focused in uninvolved tumor-adjacent lung. Because the study design was exploratory, TCR variables were selected using unadjusted p-values without false-discovery rate correction. Because multi-region tumor sequencing was not done, intratumor heterogeneity could not be ruled out. A median of around 50 of the top 100 tumor clones were detected in paired uninvolved adjacent lung, and around 30 of these tumor clones were also found among the top 100 clones of the paired uninvolved adjacent lung. Longer overall survival was associated with higher blood T cell density, whereas shorter survival was associated with higher adjacent-lung clonality.

As to this clone: Its antigen specificity is not known. Per-base qualities were not stored, and no clone one base away is much larger.

TCR beta CDR3 regions were sequenced from DNA using the immunoSEQ Assay. In the original analysis: T cell density was computed as TCR beta template counts normalized to usable DNA estimated by amplifying housekeeping genes. Using the preseqR package, richness was estimated by extrapolating to 120,000 templates for tissue samples and 400,000 templates for PBMC samples. Clonality was taken to be one minus Pielou's evenness. Tissue-enriched TCRs were identified through differential abundance testing performed on productive amino-acid clonotypes, with a minimum total count of 5 and an alpha of 0.1. The Jaccard Index and the Morisita Overlap Index were used to quantify repertoire overlap between compartments. GLIPH grouped TCR beta CDR3s together with public tetramer-defined viral CDR3s, and a viral motif had to include at least three viral sequences and show V-gene enrichment. TCRdb took this table from immuneACCESS and kept in-frame rearrangements with V and J called. Such tables lack part of the clones; where checked against another copy, unresolved V genes explain under half of the gap, and the rest is unexplained. V and J calls and clone size are as listed in that table; D and trimming were resolved from the DNA. Within this sample are about 70,000 clones, with less than 85% of them counted one time only. 1% to 1.5% of the sample rests with the top ten.

At diagnosis, tumor, uninvolved tumor-adjacent lung and peripheral blood were collected and then preserved as a mix of FFPE and fresh-frozen material. For TCR repertoire profiling, blood samples were analyzed in the form of peripheral blood mononuclear cells. CDR1 SEHNR and CDR2 FQNEAQ are derived from the germline V gene (reference sequence). The CDR3 measures 13 amino acids from cysteine to phenylalanine. Only the CDR3 part of the read is kept: 39 bases, read in frame from the first base. V is shortened by 2 bases, J by 6 bases, and the region joining them spans 10 bases. The sequence was collected from a female donor at least 60 years old with stage I lung adenocarcinoma. The rearrangement combines TRBV7-9 with TRBJ1-2; confidence is insufficient to name the D gene. The sample in question was peripheral blood, obtained before any cancer treatment. The bases are TGTGCCAGCAGCTTATATCAGGCCCATGGCTACACCTTC. This sequence encodes CASSLYQAHGYTF.